The rows below give T cell receptor beta chains drawn from one sample of a study of ipilimumab plus nivolumab after autologous stem cell transplantation. The assay was immunoSEQ multiplex PCR, and TCRdb's table has in-frame clones only and misses some. The data hold some 16,000 clones, with over 70% observed a single time. The specimen comprised PBMCs, sampled in a trial of ipilimumab plus nivolumab as post-transplant consolidation. The receptors stem from a male donor with diffuse large B-cell lymphoma. The CDR3 runs from the conserved cysteine through the conserved F or W. The order of the fields is CDR3 protein, CDR3 DNA, D gene, J gene, clone size, V gene. The D gene is left open where the match is weak. Some rows mark clone size as missing; the rest say once, few, many or name a class of expanded clone.

CDR3 protein: CASSLGGDTDTQYF; CDR3 DNA: TGTGCCAGCAGCTTGGGCGGGGACACAGATACGCAGTATTTT; D gene: .; J gene: TRBJ2-3; clone size: .; V gene: TRBV11-3
CDR3 protein: CASSPGPRGPQHF; CDR3 DNA: TGTGCCAGCAGTCCAGGGCCCCGGGGGCCCCAGCATTTT; D gene: .; J gene: TRBJ1-5; clone size: .; V gene: TRBV27
CDR3 protein: CASSQEPLGGDQPQHF; CDR3 DNA: TGTGCCAGCAGCCAAGAACCCCTGGGGGGAGATCAGCCCCAGCATTTT; D gene: .; J gene: TRBJ1-5; clone size: .; V gene: TRBV4-2
CDR3 protein: CASTKIDLPEAFF; CDR3 DNA: TGTGCCAGCACCAAGATCGACCTCCCTGAAGCTTTCTTT; D gene: .; J gene: TRBJ1-1; clone size: .; V gene: TRBV6-6
CDR3 protein: CASSGDWGAPYEQYF; CDR3 DNA: TGTGCCAGCAGTGGGGATTGGGGGGCACCCTACGAGCAGTACTTC; D gene: .; J gene: TRBJ2-7; clone size: .; V gene: TRBV6-1
CDR3 protein: CASSLSGGSYNEQFF; CDR3 DNA: TGTGCCAGCAGCTTATCCGGGGGCTCCTACAATGAGCAGTTCTTC; D gene: .; J gene: TRBJ2-1; clone size: .; V gene: TRBV11-3
CDR3 protein: CASSLDSTAYYEQYF; CDR3 DNA: TGCGCCAGCAGCTTGGACTCGACCGCGTACTACGAGCAGTACTTC; D gene: .; J gene: TRBJ2-7; clone size: .; V gene: TRBV5-1
CDR3 protein: CARGIGRYEQYF; CDR3 DNA: TGCGCCAGGGGGATAGGACGATACGAGCAGTACTTC; D gene: .; J gene: TRBJ2-7; clone size: .; V gene: TRBV4-1
CDR3 protein: CASSPQALSGNTIYF; CDR3 DNA: TGTGCCAGCAGCCCACAGGCACTCTCTGGAAACACCATATATTTT; D gene: .; J gene: TRBJ1-3; clone size: .; V gene: TRBV7-2
CDR3 protein: CASSLAEAFF; CDR3 DNA: TGTGCCAGCAGCTTAGCTGAAGCTTTCTTT; D gene: .; J gene: TRBJ1-1; clone size: .; V gene: TRBV7-9
CDR3 protein: CAISMGRQNYEQYF; CDR3 DNA: TGTGCCATCAGTATGGGACGGCAGAACTACGAGCAGTACTTC; D gene: .; J gene: TRBJ2-7; clone size: .; V gene: TRBV10-3
CDR3 protein: CASSSMPGVLYEQYF; CDR3 DNA: TGCGCCAGCAGCTCCATGCCCGGGGTCCTCTACGAGCAGTACTTC; D gene: .; J gene: TRBJ2-7; clone size: .; V gene: TRBV5-1
CDR3 protein: CASSDQGSTGELFF; CDR3 DNA: TGTGCCAGCAGTGACCAGGGAAGCACCGGGGAGCTGTTTTTT; D gene: .; J gene: TRBJ2-2; clone size: .; V gene: TRBV6-4
CDR3 protein: CASSLRGEDYEQYF; CDR3 DNA: TGTGCCAGCAGTCTCAGGGGGGAAGACTACGAGCAGTACTTC; D gene: .; J gene: TRBJ2-7; clone size: .; V gene: TRBV11-2
CDR3 protein: CASTPRGANTEAFF; CDR3 DNA: TGTGCCAGTACCCCCCGGGGGGCGAACACTGAAGCTTTCTTT; D gene: .; J gene: TRBJ1-1; clone size: once; V gene: TRBV19
CDR3 protein: CASSLDPGSYEQYF; CDR3 DNA: TGTGCCAGCAGCTTGGATCCGGGCTCCTACGAGCAGTACTTC; D gene: .; J gene: TRBJ2-7; clone size: .; V gene: TRBV5-6
CDR3 protein: CASIGRERTEAFF; CDR3 DNA: TGTGCCAGTATAGGCAGGGAGAGAACTGAAGCTTTCTTT; D gene: .; J gene: TRBJ1-1; clone size: .; V gene: TRBV19
CDR3 protein: CASSVESSGGMDTQYF; CDR3 DNA: TGTGCCAGCAGCGTAGAGTCTAGCGGGGGGATGGATACGCAGTATTTT; D gene: TRBD2; J gene: TRBJ2-3; clone size: .; V gene: TRBV9
CDR3 protein: CASSSLSGQGTNQPQHF; CDR3 DNA: TGTGCCAGCAGCTCTCTCTCTGGACAGGGGACGAATCAGCCCCAGCATTTT; D gene: TRBD1; J gene: TRBJ1-5; clone size: few; V gene: TRBV7-2
CDR3 protein: CASSPGPHSPLHF; CDR3 DNA: TGTGCCAGCTCACCGGGACCTCATTCACCCCTCCACTTT; D gene: .; J gene: TRBJ1-6; clone size: few; V gene: TRBV18
CDR3 protein: CASSYGEDTEAFF; CDR3 DNA: TGTGCCAGCAGTTACGGGGAGGACACTGAAGCTTTCTTT; D gene: .; J gene: TRBJ1-1; clone size: .; V gene: TRBV6-5
CDR3 protein: CASSPRDGYGYTF; CDR3 DNA: TGTGCCAGCAGCCCCCGGGACGGCTATGGCTACACCTTC; D gene: .; J gene: TRBJ1-2; clone size: .; V gene: TRBV5-6
CDR3 protein: CASSLAGGTYNEQFF; CDR3 DNA: TGCGCCAGCAGCTTGGCAGGGGGGACCTACAATGAGCAGTTCTTC; D gene: .; J gene: TRBJ2-1; clone size: once; V gene: TRBV5-1
CDR3 protein: CASSRPGQGANTGELFF; CDR3 DNA: TGTGCCAGCAGCCGCCCAGGACAGGGTGCCAACACCGGGGAGCTGTTTTTT; D gene: TRBD1; J gene: TRBJ2-2; clone size: .; V gene: TRBV5-4
CDR3 protein: CASSHQEGKDTQYF; CDR3 DNA: TGCGCCAGCAGCCATCAAGAGGGAAAAGATACGCAGTATTTT; D gene: .; J gene: TRBJ2-3; clone size: .; V gene: TRBV4-1
CDR3 protein: CASNPGPLNTEAFF; CDR3 DNA: TGTGCCAGCAATCCGGGACCCTTGAACACTGAAGCTTTCTTT; D gene: .; J gene: TRBJ1-1; clone size: .; V gene: TRBV19
CDR3 protein: CASSLEGQGNQPQHF; CDR3 DNA: TGCGCCAGCAGCTTGGAAGGACAGGGCAATCAGCCCCAGCATTTT; D gene: TRBD1; J gene: TRBJ1-5; clone size: .; V gene: TRBV5-1
CDR3 protein: CASSPRGGGELFF; CDR3 DNA: TGTGCCAGCAGCCCGCGGGGCGGCGGGGAGCTGTTTTTT; D gene: .; J gene: TRBJ2-2; clone size: .; V gene: TRBV9
CDR3 protein: CASSPRWGGFDEQYF; CDR3 DNA: TGTGCCAGCAGCCCCAGGTGGGGGGGGTTTGACGAGCAGTACTTC; D gene: TRBD2; J gene: TRBJ2-7; clone size: few; V gene: TRBV9
CDR3 protein: CASSLSGTARTDTQYF; CDR3 DNA: TGTGCCAGCAGCTTAAGTGGGACAGCCCGCACAGATACGCAGTATTTT; D gene: TRBD1; J gene: TRBJ2-3; clone size: .; V gene: TRBV7-8
CDR3 protein: CASSQDMNTEAFF; CDR3 DNA: TGTGCCAGCAGCCAAGATATGAACACTGAAGCTTTCTTT; D gene: .; J gene: TRBJ1-1; clone size: .; V gene: TRBV14
CDR3 protein: CASSLASGGTYEQYF; CDR3 DNA: TGCGCCAGCAGCTTGGCATCTGGCGGCACCTACGAGCAGTACTTC; D gene: .; J gene: TRBJ2-7; clone size: once; V gene: TRBV5-1
CDR3 protein: CAIRATSESSGNTIYF; CDR3 DNA: TGTGCCATCAGGGCGACATCGGAGAGCTCTGGAAACACCATATATTTT; D gene: .; J gene: TRBJ1-3; clone size: .; V gene: TRBV10-3
CDR3 protein: CASSLGVGDGYTF; CDR3 DNA: TGTGCCAGCAGCTTGGGGGTAGGGGATGGCTACACCTTC; D gene: .; J gene: TRBJ1-2; clone size: .; V gene: TRBV5-6
CDR3 protein: CAISAPTSGGGNEQFF; CDR3 DNA: TGTGCCATCAGTGCCCCGACTAGCGGGGGAGGCAATGAGCAGTTCTTC; D gene: TRBD2; J gene: TRBJ2-1; clone size: .; V gene: TRBV10-3
CDR3 protein: CASSLARTGKETQYF; CDR3 DNA: TGTGCCAGCAGTTTAGCCCGGACAGGGAAAGAGACCCAGTACTTC; D gene: TRBD1; J gene: TRBJ2-5; clone size: .; V gene: TRBV28
CDR3 protein: CASSGLAGSSYNEQFF; CDR3 DNA: TGTGCCAGCAGTGGCCTAGCGGGGAGCTCCTACAATGAGCAGTTCTTC; D gene: TRBD2; J gene: TRBJ2-1; clone size: .; V gene: TRBV28
CDR3 protein: CASSSRVRTQGEEKLFF; CDR3 DNA: TGTGCCAGCAGTTCCCGCGTTCGTACACAGGGGGAGGAAAAACTGTTTTTT; D gene: TRBD1; J gene: TRBJ1-4; clone size: once; V gene: TRBV7-8
CDR3 protein: CASSHSTVNTEAFF; CDR3 DNA: TGTGCCAGCAGCCACTCGACAGTGAACACTGAAGCTTTCTTT; D gene: .; J gene: TRBJ1-1; clone size: few; V gene: TRBV6-1
CDR3 protein: CASSTTTGRTEAFF; CDR3 DNA: TGTGCCAGCAGTACGACGACAGGGCGGACTGAAGCTTTCTTT; D gene: TRBD1; J gene: TRBJ1-1; clone size: .; V gene: TRBV27
CDR3 protein: CAIFGQRGEKLFF; CDR3 DNA: TGTGCCATATTCGGCCAGAGGGGTGAAAAACTGTTTTTT; D gene: .; J gene: TRBJ1-4; clone size: once; V gene: TRBV27
CDR3 protein: CASSPDRYEQYF; CDR3 DNA: TGTGCCAGCAGCCCCGATCGGTACGAGCAGTACTTC; D gene: .; J gene: TRBJ2-7; clone size: .; V gene: TRBV7-2
CDR3 protein: CASSQDMGDSLYGYTF; CDR3 DNA: TGCGCCAGCAGCCAAGATATGGGCGACAGCCTCTATGGCTACACCTTC; D gene: .; J gene: TRBJ1-2; clone size: .; V gene: TRBV4-3
CDR3 protein: CASSQGGDYGYTF; CDR3 DNA: TGTGCCAGCAGTCAGGGGGGAGACTATGGCTACACCTTC; D gene: TRBD1; J gene: TRBJ1-2; clone size: large; V gene: TRBV28
CDR3 protein: CASSSKLTGGNNSPLHF; CDR3 DNA: TGCGCCAGCAGCTCCAAACTGACAGGGGGCAACAATTCACCCCTCCACTTT; D gene: TRBD1; J gene: TRBJ1-6; clone size: few; V gene: TRBV5-1
CDR3 protein: CASLGSGGETQYF; CDR3 DNA: TGTGCCAGCCTCGGGTCGGGGGGAGAGACCCAGTACTTC; D gene: TRBD2; J gene: TRBJ2-5; clone size: .; V gene: TRBV6-1
CDR3 protein: CASSETDRDYGYTF; CDR3 DNA: TGCGCCAGCAGTGAGACGGACAGGGACTATGGCTACACCTTC; D gene: TRBD1; J gene: TRBJ1-2; clone size: .; V gene: TRBV10-1
CDR3 protein: CASSDPGHFSGANVLTF; CDR3 DNA: TGTGCCAGCAGTGATCCGGGCCACTTTTCTGGGGCCAACGTCCTGACTTTC; D gene: .; J gene: TRBJ2-6; clone size: .; V gene: TRBV2